These 32 T cell receptor beta chains originate from one sample sequenced in a study of cytomegalovirus exposure and HLA in healthy donors. The PCR used 60 Vbeta and 13 Jbeta primers. The method was immunoSEQ multiplex PCR; TCRdb's version includes in-frame clones alone and lacks a portion of them. This sample carries roughly 100,000 clones, roughly three fifths of them seen once, and the ten largest clones take approximately 4.3%. The sample comprised PBMCs. These receptors originate from a human donor in good health.

This clone was observed once. V is TRBV2 and J is TRBJ2-7; 10 positions match TRBD1. The CDR3 runs to 14 residues. The V gene end was trimmed by 5 bases and the J gene end by 7 bases; junction bases not matched to a gene: 8. Germline V lookup: CDR1 SNHLY, CDR2 FYNNEI. DNA of the CDR3: TGTGCCAGCAGTAAGACAGGGGGCCCTTTTGAGCAGTACTTC. Its translation: CASSKTGGPFEQYF.

This chain joins TRBV18 and TRBJ2-5, with D possibly TRBD2 on 6 matching bases. Per the germline V gene, CDR1 is KGHSH and CDR2 is LQKENI. V lost 5 bases, J lost 5 bases, and 6 bases lay in between. The CDR3 is made up of 11 amino acids. CDR3 coding DNA: TGTGCCAGCTCAGGAGGGGAGACCCAGTACTTC. This translates into CASSGGETQYF.

V gene TRBV19 combines with J gene TRBJ2-1; TRBD2 is a possible D gene (6 bases). V was trimmed by 5 bases and J by 0 bases, leaving 14 bases between them. Germline values: CDR1 LNHDA, CDR2 SQIVND (reference sequence). The CDR3 extends over 16 amino acids. The CDR3 sequence is CASSPHSGSSYNEQFF. CDR3 nucleotides: TGTGCCAGTAGTCCGCATAGCGGAAGCTCCTACAATGAGCAGTTCTTC.

The V and J genes are TRBV19 and TRBJ2-5, with D perhaps TRBD1 (5 bases). With 7 bases removed from V and 3 bases from J, the gap between germline ends came to 18 bases. Germline V gene data show CDR1 as LNHDA and CDR2 as SQIVND (reference sequence). The CDR3 is 15 residues long. The CDR3 nucleotides read TGTGCCAGTAAACCGACAGCGCTACGCAAAGAGACCCAGTACTTC. Translation gives CASKPTALRKETQYF.

This rearrangement joins TRBV5-4 to TRBJ2-1; 9 bases map to TRBD2. Germline V gene data show CDR1 as SGHNT and CDR2 as YYREEE (reference sequence). This CDR3 has 15 residues. V dropped 4 bases and J dropped 5; count of bases not matched to a gene: 7. The CDR3 loop reads CASSQGLAENNEQFF. The DNA of the CDR3 is TGTGCCAGCAGCCAGGGACTAGCAGAAAACAATGAGCAGTTCTTC.

The V and J genes are TRBV19 and TRBJ2-7; a possible D gene is TRBD2 (6 bases). Deletions cut 5 bases from V and 5 bases from J, with 13 bases between. The germline V gene has CDR1 LNHDA and CDR2 SQIVND (reference sequence). The CDR3 loop spans 13 amino acids. This chain's CDR3 is CASSGAAGNEQYF. CDR3 nucleotides: TGTGCCAGTAGTGGGGCGGCGGGAAACGAGCAGTACTTC.

In its sample, this clone was seen a few times. The chain joins TRBV7-9 to TRBJ2-1; TRBD2 matches at 12 bases. CDR3 size: 15 residues. Looked up from germline, CDR1 is SEHNR and CDR2 is FQNEAQ (reference sequence). The V gene end was trimmed by 5 bases and the J gene end by 7 bases; junction bases not matched to a gene: 6. The CDR3 DNA reads as TGTGCCAGCAGCCACAGACTAGCGGGAGTAAATGAGCAGTTCTTC. It codes for CASSHRLAGVNEQFF.

This clone was seen only a few times. The chain joins TRBV28 to TRBJ2-7; maybe TRBD2 (7 bases). Germline V gives CDR1 MDHEN, CDR2 SYDVKM. CDR3 length: 22 amino acids. V was trimmed by 2 bases and J by 2 bases, leaving 34 bases between them. Written as DNA, the CDR3 is TGTGCCAGCAGTTTAATGGGCCAGGGGCTGGTCCTGCGGGAGAGACCCCCCTACGAGCAGTACTTC. Amino acids: CASSLMGQGLVLRERPPYEQYF.

The chain links TRBV11-3 to TRBJ2-5, with TRBD2 identical over 8 bases. Germline V gives CDR1 SGHNT, CDR2 YENEEA. Germline trimming cut 0 bases from V and 2 bases from J; bases unmatched to any gene: 8. The CDR3 extends over 17 amino acids. This CDR3 reads CASSLDGSSGAQETQYF. The CDR3 DNA sequence: TGTGCCAGCAGCTTAGATGGTAGTAGCGGGGCTCAAGAGACCCAGTACTTC.

In its sample, this clone was seen a few times. DNA of the CDR3: TGTGCCACCCGTAAGGGGGACAATGAGCAGTTCTTC. Its translation is CATRKGDNEQFF. The chain combines TRBV10-3 with TRBJ2-1; D might be TRBD1 (6 bases). The CDR3 is 12 amino acids. Trimming stripped 10 bases from V and 5 bases from J, with 12 bases between. Germline V gene sequence: CDR1 ENHRY, CDR2 SYGVKD.

There are a few counts of this clone. J is TRBJ2-7 and V is TRBV5-1, with 7 bases lining up with TRBD1. The CDR3 consists of 17 residues. Germline V CDR1 and CDR2: SGHRS, YFSETQ. V lost 1 base to trimming and J lost 4 bases; unmatched junction nucleotides: 14. The CDR3 DNA reads TGCGCCAGCAGCTTGAGGATTATGGGACAGCGAAGTTACGAGCAGTACTTC. This encodes CASSLRIMGQRSYEQYF.

This rearrangement joins TRBV5-1 to TRBJ2-7; 7 positions match TRBD2. CDR1 is SGHRS, CDR2 YFSETQ, per germline. J gave up 1 base and V 6 bases, and 7 bases lay outside the gene matches. The CDR3 length is 14 residues. The CDR3 sequence is CASTPIAGSYEQYF. The CDR3 coding sequence is TGCGCCAGCACCCCCATAGCGGGTTCCTACGAGCAGTACTTC.

This clone was observed once. The CDR3 DNA is TGTGCCAGCAGTGACTCAGGGGGCACTGAGCAGTTCTTC. It specifies CASSDSGGTEQFF. This chain links TRBV6-4 with TRBJ2-1; TRBD1 agrees at 7 bases. Losses at the gene ends were 0 bases for V and 9 bases for J; bases not matched to a gene: 2. The CDR3 runs to 13 residues. Germline CDR1 is MRHNA and CDR2 is SNTAGT.

This clone turned up a few times. CDR3 residues: CASSLAPGRGNEQFF. DNA of the CDR3: TGTGCCAGCAGCTTAGCTCCAGGGAGGGGGAATGAGCAGTTCTTC. This chain joins TRBV7-6 and TRBJ2-1; tentative D call: TRBD2 (7 bases). This CDR3 is built from 15 residues. V was pared by 0 bases and J by 7 bases, with 13 bases between. Germline-derived CDR1 and CDR2 are SGHVS and FNYEAQ.

The chain has TRBV5-1 and TRBJ2-5; a possible D gene is TRBD2 (5 bases). The length of the CDR3 is 16 residues. V was clipped by 1 base and J by 4 bases, with 17 bases between them. CDR1 and CDR2 (germline): SGHRS, YFSETQ. CDR3 loop: CASSLSSTGSRETQYF. The CDR3 DNA follows: TGCGCCAGCAGCTTGAGTAGTACGGGATCGAGAGAGACCCAGTACTTC.

The rearrangement uses TRBV7-2 and TRBJ2-1; 7 nucleotides line up with TRBD1. Germline CDR1 reads SGHTA; CDR2 reads FQGNSA. After removal of 5 bases from V and 0 bases from J, the junction contained 4 bases not matched to a gene. The CDR3 is 15 residues long. CDR3 nucleotide sequence: TGTGCCAGCAGCCCGGCAGGGGGCTCCTACAATGAGCAGTTCTTC. It translates to CASSPAGGSYNEQFF.

This sequence joins TRBV6-1 and TRBJ2-1; D is perhaps TRBD2 (6 bases). Trimming shortened V by 7 bases and J by 4 bases, and 14 bases separated the two germline ends. The CDR3 is 14 amino acids. Germline values: CDR1 MNHNS, CDR2 SASEGT. The CDR3 DNA reads TGTGCCAGCAAGATGTCGGGGGAATACAATGAGCAGTTCTTC. Amino acid sequence: CASKMSGEYNEQFF.

This clone was seen a few times. The chain recombines TRBV13 with TRBJ2-1; D might be TRBD2 (6 bases). This CDR3 region has 15 residues. Germline CDR1 is PRHDT and CDR2 is FYEKMQ (reference sequence). V was shortened by 4 bases and J by 0 bases, with 10 bases between the two germline ends. In DNA, the CDR3 is TGTGCCAGCAGCTCCGACGGGAGCTCCTACAATGAGCAGTTCTTC. Its translation is CASSSDGSSYNEQFF.

V gene TRBV2 combines with J gene TRBJ2-3, with TRBD2 identical over 10 bases. Germline trimming cut 1 base from V and 0 bases from J; bases unmatched to any gene: 7. The germline gives CDR1 SNHLY, CDR2 FYNNEI. The CDR3 is 18 amino acids. CDR3 residues: CASSEVLAGVASTDTQYF. CDR3 sequence (DNA): TGTGCCAGCAGTGAAGTGCTAGCGGGGGTGGCAAGCACAGATACGCAGTATTTT.

This clone was detected once. A read error may account for a junction end that differs from germline. This rearrangement joins TRBV25-1 to TRBJ1-1; perhaps TRBD1 as D (6 bases). Germline loops: CDR1 MGHDK, CDR2 SYGVNS. CDR3 length: 14 amino acids. The CDR3 nucleotides read TGTACCAGCAGTGATTCCAGGGGCCGCAAGTCGTCTTTCTTT. It is translated as CTSSDSRGRKSSFF.

The chain joins TRBV9 to TRBJ2-7; 10 positions match TRBD1. Germline CDR1 and CDR2: SGDLS and YYNGEE. V lost 3 bases and J lost 6; bases outside the gene matches: 6. The CDR3 is 14 residues long. The CDR3 nucleotides are TGTGCCAGCAGCGAGGGACAGGGGTTGGGCGAGCAGTACTTC. This sequence encodes CASSEGQGLGEQYF.

The chain combines TRBV20-1 with TRBJ2-3, with D possibly TRBD1 on 6 matching bases. This CDR3 region has 11 residues. Germline V gives CDR1 DFQATT, CDR2 SNEGSKA (reference sequence). Trimming removed 6 bases at V and 11 bases at J, with 15 bases between. The CDR3 bases are TGCAGTGCCAACACAGGGAGTGGGCAGTATTTT. This sequence encodes CSANTGSGQYF.

In DNA form, the CDR3 reads TGTGCCAGCAGTACGAACAGGGATATCGCCTACGAGCAGTACTTC. Translating it yields CASSTNRDIAYEQYF. V gene TRBV6-5 combines with J gene TRBJ2-7; TRBD1 might be the D (6 bases). The CDR3 length is 15 residues. Trimming left V 5 bases short and J 2 bases short, with 16 bases between. Germline V gives CDR1 MNHEY, CDR2 SVGAGI.

J is TRBJ1-2 and V is TRBV5-1; 7 positions match TRBD1. The CDR3 contains 17 residues. Germline V gene sequence: CDR1 SGHRS, CDR2 YFSETQ. V lost 2 bases, J lost 3 bases, and 13 bases stayed unmatched. DNA of the CDR3: TGCGCCAGCAGCTTAGCCTGGGGAAACAGGGGCTACTATGGCTACACCTTC. It codes for CASSLAWGNRGYYGYTF.

This clone was recorded once. The chain uses TRBV9 and TRBJ2-4; 9 bases are shared with TRBD2. Germline loops: CDR1 SGDLS, CDR2 YYNGEE. The V segment lost 4 bases and the J segment 4 bases; nucleotides outside the gene matches: 9. There are 16 residues in the CDR3. In nucleotides, the CDR3 is TGTGCCAGCAGCCCAGGACTAGCGAATGCTAAAAACATTCAGTACTTC. This translates into CASSPGLANAKNIQYF.

This clone showed up just once. The rearrangement links TRBV7-9 to TRBJ2-1; D may be TRBD2 (6 bases). The germline V gene has CDR1 SEHNR and CDR2 FQNEAQ (reference sequence). V dropped 3 bases and J dropped 5 bases, with 11 bases sitting between them. There are 14 residues in the CDR3. DNA of the CDR3: TGTGCCAGCAGCTTTGCGGGGCTCCACAATGAGCAGTTCTTC. Amino acid sequence: CASSFAGLHNEQFF.

CDR3 region: CSAGKNSGSRSYEQYF. CDR3 in DNA: TGCAGCGCCGGGAAAAATAGCGGGAGCCGCTCCTACGAGCAGTACTTC. The chain is built from TRBV29-1 and TRBJ2-7, with 9 nucleotides matching TRBD2. This CDR3 region has 16 residues. J gave up 0 bases and V 7 bases, and 13 bases lay outside the gene matches. CDR1 SQVTM and CDR2 ANQGSEA come from the germline V gene.

The rearrangement joins TRBV6-5 to TRBJ2-1, with D uncertain. The germline CDR1 and CDR2 sequences are MNHEY and SVGAGI. V lost 5 bases, J lost 7 bases, and 18 bases lay in between. This CDR3 region has 15 residues. In DNA, the CDR3 is TGTGCCAGCAGTCGTAACGTGCCCTTGAGGAATGAGCAGTTCTTC. It translates to CASSRNVPLRNEQFF.

This chain connects TRBV7-2 to TRBJ2-2; D unresolved. CDR1 is SGHTA, CDR2 FQGNSA, per germline. The CDR3 totals 14 residues. V was trimmed by 1 base and J by 1 base, leaving 4 bases between them. The CDR3 coding sequence is TGTGCCAGCAGCTTAGGGCAGAACACCGGGGAGCTGTTTTTT. It translates to CASSLGQNTGELFF.

The chain links TRBV5-4 to TRBJ2-7, with TRBD2 matching over 8 bases. Per the germline V gene, CDR1 is SGHNT and CDR2 is YYREEE (reference sequence). This CDR3 is built from 14 residues. The V segment lost 2 bases and the J segment 3 bases; nucleotides outside the gene matches: 4. CDR3 protein: CASSLPGGSYEQYF. The CDR3, as DNA: TGTGCCAGCAGCTTACCGGGAGGGAGCTACGAGCAGTACTTC. Based on the CDR3 plus reference TRBV5-4 and TRBJ2-7, the full variable domain is ETGVTQSPTHLIKTRGQQVTLRCSSQSGHNTVSWYQQALGQGPQFIFQYYREEENGRGNFPPRFSGLQFPNYSSELNVNALELDDSALYLCASSLPGGSYEQYFGPGTRLTVT.

This clone was counted once. The V call is TRBV19, the J call TRBJ1-2; no reliable D call. Trimming shortened V by 6 bases and J by 0 bases, and 14 bases separated the two germline ends. The CDR3 consists of 15 residues. Germline CDR1 is LNHDA and CDR2 is SQIVND (reference sequence). The CDR3 loop reads CASSIEMETNYGYTF. As DNA, the CDR3 is TGTGCCAGTAGCATCGAAATGGAGACTAACTATGGCTACACCTTC.

The rearrangement links TRBV11-3 to TRBJ2-1; D uncertain. Trimming shortened V by 0 bases and J by 6 bases, and 6 bases separated the two germline ends. Germline V gives CDR1 SGHNT, CDR2 YENEEA. The CDR3 contains 13 residues. CDR3 DNA sequence: TGTGCCAGCAGCTTAGAGAGGCGCAATGAGCAGTTCTTC. Translation: CASSLERRNEQFF.